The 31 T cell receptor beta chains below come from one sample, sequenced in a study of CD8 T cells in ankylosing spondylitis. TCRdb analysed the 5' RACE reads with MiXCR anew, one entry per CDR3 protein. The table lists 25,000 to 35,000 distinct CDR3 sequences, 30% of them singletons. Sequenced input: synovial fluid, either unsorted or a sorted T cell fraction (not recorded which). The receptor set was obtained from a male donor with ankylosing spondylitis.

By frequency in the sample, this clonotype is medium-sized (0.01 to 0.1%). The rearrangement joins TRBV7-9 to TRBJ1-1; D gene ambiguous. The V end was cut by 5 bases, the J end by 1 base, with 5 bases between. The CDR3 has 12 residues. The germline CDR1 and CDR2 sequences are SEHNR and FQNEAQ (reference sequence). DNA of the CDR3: TGTGCCAGCAGCCGTACGAACACTGAAGCTTTCTTT. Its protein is CASSRTNTEAFF.

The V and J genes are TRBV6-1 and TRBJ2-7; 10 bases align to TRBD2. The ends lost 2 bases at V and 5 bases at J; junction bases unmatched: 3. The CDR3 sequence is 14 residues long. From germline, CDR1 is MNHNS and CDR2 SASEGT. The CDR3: CASSELAGANEQYF. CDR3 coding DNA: TGTGCCAGCAGTGAACTAGCGGGAGCCAACGAGCAGTACTTC.

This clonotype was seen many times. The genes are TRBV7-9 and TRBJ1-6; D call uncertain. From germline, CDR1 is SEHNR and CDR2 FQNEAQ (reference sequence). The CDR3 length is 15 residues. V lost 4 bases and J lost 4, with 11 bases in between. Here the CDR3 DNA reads TGTGCCAGCAGCTCAAACAACCCTTATAATTCACCCCTCCACTTT. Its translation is CASSSNNPYNSPLHF.

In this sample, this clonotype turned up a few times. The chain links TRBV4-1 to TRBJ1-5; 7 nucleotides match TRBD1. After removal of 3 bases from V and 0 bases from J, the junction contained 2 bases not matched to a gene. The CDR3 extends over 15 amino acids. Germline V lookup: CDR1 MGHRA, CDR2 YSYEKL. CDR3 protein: CASSQGQYSNQPQHF. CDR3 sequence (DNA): TGCGCCAGCAGCCAGGGACAGTATAGCAATCAGCCCCAGCATTTT.

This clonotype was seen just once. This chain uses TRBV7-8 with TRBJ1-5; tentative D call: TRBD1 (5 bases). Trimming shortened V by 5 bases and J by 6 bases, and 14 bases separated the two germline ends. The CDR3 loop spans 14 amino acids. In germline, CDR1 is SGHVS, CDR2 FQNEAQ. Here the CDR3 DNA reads TGTGCCAGCAGCCCCGGAAGGGGAGGTCAGCCCCAGCATTTT. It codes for CASSPGRGGQPQHF.

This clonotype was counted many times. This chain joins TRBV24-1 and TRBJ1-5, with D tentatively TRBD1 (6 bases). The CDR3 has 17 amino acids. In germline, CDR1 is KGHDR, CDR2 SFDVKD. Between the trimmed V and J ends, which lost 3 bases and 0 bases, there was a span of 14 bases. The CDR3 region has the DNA TGTGCCACCAGTGATCACAGAGGGGGAATTAGCAATCAGCCCCAGCATTTT. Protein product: CATSDHRGGISNQPQHF.

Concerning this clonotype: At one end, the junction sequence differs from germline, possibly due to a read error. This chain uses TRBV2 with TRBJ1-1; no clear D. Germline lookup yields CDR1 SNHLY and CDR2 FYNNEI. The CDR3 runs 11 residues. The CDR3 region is CASSEAPISGF. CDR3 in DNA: TGTGCCAGCAGTGAAGCTCCGATCTCGGGTTTT.

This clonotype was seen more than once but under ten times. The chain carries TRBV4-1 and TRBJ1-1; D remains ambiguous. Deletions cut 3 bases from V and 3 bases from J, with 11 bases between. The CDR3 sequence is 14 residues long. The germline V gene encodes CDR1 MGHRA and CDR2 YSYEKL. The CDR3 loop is CASSHRITDTEAFF. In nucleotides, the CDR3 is TGCGCCAGCAGCCATCGCATCACGGACACTGAAGCTTTCTTT.

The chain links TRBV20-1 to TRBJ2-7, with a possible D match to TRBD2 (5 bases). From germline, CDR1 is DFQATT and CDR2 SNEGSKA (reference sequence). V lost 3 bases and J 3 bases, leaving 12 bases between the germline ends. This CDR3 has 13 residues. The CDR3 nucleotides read TGCAGTGCTAGGGAAGGACTTATCTACGAGCAGTACTTC. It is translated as CSAREGLIYEQYF.

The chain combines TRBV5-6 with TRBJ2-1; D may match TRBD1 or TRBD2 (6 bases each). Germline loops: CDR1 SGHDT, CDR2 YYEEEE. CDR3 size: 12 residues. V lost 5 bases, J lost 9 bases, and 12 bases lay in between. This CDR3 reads CASSFGGLEQFF. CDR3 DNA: TGTGCCAGCAGTTTTGGGGGGCTTGAGCAGTTCTTC.

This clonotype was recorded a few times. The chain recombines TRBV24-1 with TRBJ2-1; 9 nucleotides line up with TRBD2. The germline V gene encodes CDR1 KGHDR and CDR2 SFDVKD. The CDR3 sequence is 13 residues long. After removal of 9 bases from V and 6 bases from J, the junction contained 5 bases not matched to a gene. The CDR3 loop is CATAGGRGNEQFF. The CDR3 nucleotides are TGTGCCACCGCGGGAGGGCGGGGCAATGAGCAGTTCTTC.

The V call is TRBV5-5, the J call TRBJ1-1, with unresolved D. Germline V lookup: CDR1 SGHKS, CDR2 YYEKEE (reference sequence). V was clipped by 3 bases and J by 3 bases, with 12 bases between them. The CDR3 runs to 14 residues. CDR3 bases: TGTGCCAGCAGCTCCGGCGACTTCGACACTGAAGCTTTCTTT. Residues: CASSSGDFDTEAFF.

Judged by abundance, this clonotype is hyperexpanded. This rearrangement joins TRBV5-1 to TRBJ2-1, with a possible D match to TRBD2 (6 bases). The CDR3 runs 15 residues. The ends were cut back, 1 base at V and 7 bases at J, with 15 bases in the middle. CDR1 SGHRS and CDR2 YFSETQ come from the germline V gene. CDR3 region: CASSLSAGNRNEQFF. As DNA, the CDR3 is TGCGCCAGCAGCTTGTCTGCGGGGAATAGGAATGAGCAGTTCTTC.

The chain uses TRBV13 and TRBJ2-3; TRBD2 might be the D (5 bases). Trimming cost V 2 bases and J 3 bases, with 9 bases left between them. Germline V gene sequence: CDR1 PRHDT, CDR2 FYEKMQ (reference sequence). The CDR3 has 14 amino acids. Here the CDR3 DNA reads TGTGCCAGCAGCTTAAGACGGGAAACAGATACGCAGTATTTT. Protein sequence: CASSLRRETDTQYF.

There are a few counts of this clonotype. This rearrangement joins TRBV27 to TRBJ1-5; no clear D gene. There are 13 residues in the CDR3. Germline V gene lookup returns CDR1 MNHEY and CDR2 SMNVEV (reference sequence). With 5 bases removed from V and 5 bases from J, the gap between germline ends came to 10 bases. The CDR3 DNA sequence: TGTGCCAGCAGTATCAGCAAATATCAGCCCCAGCATTTT. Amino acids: CASSISKYQPQHF.

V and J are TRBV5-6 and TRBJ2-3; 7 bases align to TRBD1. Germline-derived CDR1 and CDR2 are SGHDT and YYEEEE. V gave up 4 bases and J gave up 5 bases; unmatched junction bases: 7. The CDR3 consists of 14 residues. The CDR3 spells CASSLTGAGDTQYF. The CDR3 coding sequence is TGTGCCAGCAGCCTCACAGGGGCGGGAGATACGCAGTATTTT.

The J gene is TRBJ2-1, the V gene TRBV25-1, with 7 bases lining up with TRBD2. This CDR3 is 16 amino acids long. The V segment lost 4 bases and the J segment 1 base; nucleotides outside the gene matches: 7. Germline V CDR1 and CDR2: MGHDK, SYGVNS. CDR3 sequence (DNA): TGTGCCAGCAGTGGAACCCCGGGACTATCCTACAATGAGCAGTTCTTC. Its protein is CASSGTPGLSYNEQFF.

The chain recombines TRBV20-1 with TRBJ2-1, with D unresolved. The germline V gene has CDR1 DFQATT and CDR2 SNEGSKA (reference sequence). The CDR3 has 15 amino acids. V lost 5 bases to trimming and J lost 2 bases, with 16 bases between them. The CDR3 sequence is CSASAVDSAYNEQFF. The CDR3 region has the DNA TGCAGTGCTTCCGCAGTCGACTCTGCCTACAATGAGCAGTTCTTC.

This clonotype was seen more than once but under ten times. CDR3 DNA: TGTGCCAGCAGTACAGGTTTGAGCTACGAGCAGTACGTC. This codes for CASSTGLSYEQYV. The V gene is TRBV28, the J gene TRBJ2-7; D might be TRBD1 (5 bases). Germline CDR1 MDHEN, CDR2 SYDVKM. Trimming left V 5 bases short and J 3 bases short, with 11 bases between. The CDR3 totals 13 residues.

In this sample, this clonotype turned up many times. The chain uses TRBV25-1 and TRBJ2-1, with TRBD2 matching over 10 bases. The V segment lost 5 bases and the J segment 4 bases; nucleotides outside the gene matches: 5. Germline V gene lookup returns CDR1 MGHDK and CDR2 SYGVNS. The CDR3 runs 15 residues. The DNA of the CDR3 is TGTGCCAGCAGTTTAGCGGGGGGTTGGTACAATGAGCAGTTCTTC. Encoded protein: CASSLAGGWYNEQFF.

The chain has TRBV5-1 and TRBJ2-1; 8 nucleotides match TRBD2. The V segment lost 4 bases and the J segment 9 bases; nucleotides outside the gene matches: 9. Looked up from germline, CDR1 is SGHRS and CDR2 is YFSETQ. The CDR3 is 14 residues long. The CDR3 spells CASSVLAGSAEQFF. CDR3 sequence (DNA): TGCGCCAGCAGCGTTTTAGCGGGAAGTGCTGAGCAGTTCTTC.

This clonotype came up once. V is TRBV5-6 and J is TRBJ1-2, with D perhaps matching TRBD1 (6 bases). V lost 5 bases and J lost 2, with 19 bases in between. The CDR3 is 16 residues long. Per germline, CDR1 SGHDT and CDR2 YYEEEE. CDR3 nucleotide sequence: TGTGCCAGCAGTTCCCAGGGGAAGGGAGGGAACTATGGCTACACCTTC. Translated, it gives CASSSQGKGGNYGYTF.

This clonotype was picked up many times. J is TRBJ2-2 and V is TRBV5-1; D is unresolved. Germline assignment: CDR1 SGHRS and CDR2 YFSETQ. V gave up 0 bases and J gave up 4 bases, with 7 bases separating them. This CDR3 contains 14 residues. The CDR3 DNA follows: TGCGCCAGCAGCTTGGGTGGTGGCACCGGGGAGCTGTTTTTT. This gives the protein CASSLGGGTGELFF.

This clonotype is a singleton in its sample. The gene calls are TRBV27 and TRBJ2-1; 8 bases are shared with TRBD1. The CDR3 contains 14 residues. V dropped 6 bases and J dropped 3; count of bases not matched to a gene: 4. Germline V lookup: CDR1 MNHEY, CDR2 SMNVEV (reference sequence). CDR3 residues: CASRGGTGYNEQFF. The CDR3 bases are TGTGCCAGCAGAGGCGGGACAGGCTACAATGAGCAGTTCTTC.

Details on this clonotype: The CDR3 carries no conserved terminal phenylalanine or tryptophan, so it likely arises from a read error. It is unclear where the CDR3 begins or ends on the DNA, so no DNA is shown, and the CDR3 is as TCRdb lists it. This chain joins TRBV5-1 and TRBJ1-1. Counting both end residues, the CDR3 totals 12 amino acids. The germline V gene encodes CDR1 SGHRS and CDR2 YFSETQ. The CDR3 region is CASSLSKESFSV.

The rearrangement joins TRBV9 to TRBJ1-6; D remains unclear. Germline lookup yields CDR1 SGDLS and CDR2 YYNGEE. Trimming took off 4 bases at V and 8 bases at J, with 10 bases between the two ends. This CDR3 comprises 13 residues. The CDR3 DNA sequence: TGTGCCAGCAGCCCTCACCCTGATTCACCCCTCCACTTT. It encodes CASSPHPDSPLHF.

This CDR3 reads CSASSSGGWANVLTF. In DNA, the CDR3 is TGCAGTGCTAGTTCATCAGGGGGCTGGGCCAACGTCCTGACTTTC. The V gene is TRBV20-1, the J gene TRBJ2-6, with 8 bases lining up with TRBD1. CDR3 length: 15 amino acids. The V and J ends lost 3 bases and 5 bases, in that order; junction bases with no gene match: 6. CDR1 and CDR2 from the germline V gene are DFQATT and SNEGSKA (reference sequence).

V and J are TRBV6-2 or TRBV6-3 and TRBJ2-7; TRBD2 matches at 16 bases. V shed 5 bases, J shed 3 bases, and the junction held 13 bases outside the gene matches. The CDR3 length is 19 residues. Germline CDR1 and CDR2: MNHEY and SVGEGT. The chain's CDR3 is CASSTATGTSGRVSYEQYV. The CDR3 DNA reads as TGTGCCAGCAGTACCGCGACCGGGACTAGCGGGAGGGTAAGCTACGAGCAGTACGTC.

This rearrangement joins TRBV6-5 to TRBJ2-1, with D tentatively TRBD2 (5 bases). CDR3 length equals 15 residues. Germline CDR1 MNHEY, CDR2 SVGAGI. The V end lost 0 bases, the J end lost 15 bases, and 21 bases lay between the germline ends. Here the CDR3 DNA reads TGTGCCAGCAGTTACTCGCGGGTTCTCGGTTCCGGAACGTTCTTC. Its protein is CASSYSRVLGSGTFF.

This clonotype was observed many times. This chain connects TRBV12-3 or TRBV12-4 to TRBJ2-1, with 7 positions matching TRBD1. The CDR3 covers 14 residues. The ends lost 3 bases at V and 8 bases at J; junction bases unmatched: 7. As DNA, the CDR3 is TGTGCCAGCAGTTTTCGACAGGGTGGAGATGAGCAGTTCTTC. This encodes CASSFRQGGDEQFF.

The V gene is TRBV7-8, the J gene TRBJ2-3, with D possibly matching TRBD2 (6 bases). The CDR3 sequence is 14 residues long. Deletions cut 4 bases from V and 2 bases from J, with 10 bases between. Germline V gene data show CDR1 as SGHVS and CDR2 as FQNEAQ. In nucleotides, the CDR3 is TGTGCCAGCAGCTCCTCGGACTACACAGATACGCAGTATTTT. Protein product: CASSSSDYTDTQYF.